The sequence of this TCR beta chain was determined in a study of OX40 agonist ivuxolimab in advanced cancers. Study results and limitations: More expanded clones were found, on average, in CD8+ than in CD4+ T cells.

This clone was detected only once. Antigen unknown. The CDR3 runs to 14 residues. Germline-derived CDR1 and CDR2 are MNHEY and SVGAGI. V was clipped by 1 base and J by 3 bases; unmatched bases: 2. This table comes from immunoSEQ multiplex PCR, and its TCRdb copy is limited to in-frame clones, with some not included. Altogether about 40,000 clones are present, 70% to 90% being singletons, with the ten largest covering around 16%. This chain links TRBV6-5 with TRBJ2-7; 8 bases align to TRBD1. The input for sequencing was CD4+ or CD8+ T cells sorted from blood, taken in a trial of the OX40 agonist ivuxolimab. This clonotype was obtained from an adult with an advanced solid tumor such as melanoma, head and neck, liver or kidney cancer. CDR3 DNA: TGTGCCAGCAGTTACTTTGGACAGGGCTACGAGCAGTACTTC. Its translation is CASSYFGQGYEQYF.